The sequence of this TCR beta chain was determined in a study of cytotoxic CD8 clonotypes in ibrutinib-treated CLL. Study summary: Mean per-sample yields comprised around 250,000 productive templates and 94,082 productive rearrangements.

This CDR3 spans 15 amino acids. The V gene's germline CDR1 is MDHEN and CDR2 SYDVKM. J lost 5 bases, V lost 4 bases, and 6 bases had no gene match. Here immunoSEQ multiplex PCR was the method, and the copy in TCRdb shows in-frame clones only, minus some. The table has tens of thousands of clones, 55% to 65% seen once. Concerning this clone itself: Antigen specificity is unknown.

Cryopreserved PBMCs supplied about 1.9 micrograms of genomic DNA for TCR beta libraries. Study-level results: Clonality went higher at ibrutinib response and then dropped back toward baseline at progression. Patients showed higher baseline clonality than age-matched healthy donors, and it tracked circulating CD8+ T-cell counts.

The clonotype was recovered from a human donor with chronic lymphocytic leukemia. Sample: PBMCs, taken after 24 months of ibrutinib treatment. The chain joins TRBV28 to TRBJ1-3; 9 bases are a match to TRBD1. The CDR3 DNA reads TGTGCCAGCAGTTCTAACAGGGGGCATCGAAACACCATATATTTT. Amino acids: CASSSNRGHRNTIYF.